A selection of T cell receptor beta chains follows, all from one sample in a study of cytomegalovirus exposure and HLA in healthy donors. Some clones are missing from TCRdb's copy, which holds only in-frame ones; the method was immunoSEQ multiplex PCR. The table lists approximately 110,000 clones, 74% of them singletons. The sample was PBMCs. These receptors came from a woman in her thirties or forties in good health and CMV-seropositive. CDR3s include the opening cysteine and the closing phenylalanine or tryptophan. Each record gives: V gene, D gene, clone size, J gene, CDR3 protein, CDR3 DNA. A D gene is named only where the DNA matches it firmly. Only some rows state a clone size, as once, few, many or a class for expanded clones.

v_gene: TRBV2; d_gene: .; abundance: .; j_gene: TRBJ1-1; CDR3aa: CAGGGNTEAFF; CDR3nt: TGTGCAGGGGGGGGGAACACTGAAGCTTTCTTT
v_gene: TRBV14; d_gene: TRBD1; abundance: .; j_gene: TRBJ2-1; CDR3aa: CASSQGETGGYWHEQFF; CDR3nt: TGTGCCAGCAGCCAGGGCGAGACAGGGGGGTATTGGCATGAGCAGTTCTTC
v_gene: TRBV9; d_gene: .; abundance: .; j_gene: TRBJ2-1; CDR3aa: CASSVQGSVSYNEQFF; CDR3nt: TGTGCCAGCAGCGTACAGGGCAGCGTTTCCTACAATGAGCAGTTCTTC
v_gene: TRBV5-6; d_gene: .; abundance: .; j_gene: TRBJ2-3; CDR3aa: CASSLELVTDTQYF; CDR3nt: TGTGCCAGCAGCTTGGAACTGGTGACAGATACGCAGTATTTT
v_gene: TRBV20-1; d_gene: TRBD1; abundance: few; j_gene: TRBJ1-2; CDR3aa: CSARTGSGYTF; CDR3nt: TGCAGTGCCCGGACAGGGAGCGGCTACACCTTC
v_gene: TRBV27; d_gene: TRBD1; abundance: few; j_gene: TRBJ2-2; CDR3aa: CASSAGTGVRTGELFF; CDR3nt: TGTGCCAGCAGTGCGGGGACAGGGGTCCGCACCGGGGAGCTGTTTTTT
v_gene: TRBV4-1; d_gene: TRBD1; abundance: .; j_gene: TRBJ2-7; CDR3aa: CASSQVQGAYEQYF; CDR3nt: TGCGCCAGCAGCCAAGTACAGGGGGCGTACGAGCAGTACTTC
v_gene: TRBV9; d_gene: TRBD2; abundance: .; j_gene: TRBJ2-7; CDR3aa: CASSTSGGSYEQYF; CDR3nt: TGTGCCAGCAGCACCTCGGGCGGGAGCTACGAGCAGTACTTC
v_gene: TRBV6-6; d_gene: TRBD2; abundance: few; j_gene: TRBJ2-3; CDR3aa: CASSLSPGGPRTQYF; CDR3nt: TGTGCCAGCAGTTTATCCCCGGGGGGGCCGCGGACGCAGTATTTT
v_gene: TRBV7-9; d_gene: TRBD1; abundance: .; j_gene: TRBJ1-2; CDR3aa: CASSLARTGEGYTF; CDR3nt: TGTGCCAGCAGCTTAGCCAGGACAGGGGAAGGCTACACCTTC
v_gene: TRBV19; d_gene: .; abundance: .; j_gene: TRBJ2-3; CDR3aa: CASSIQGSDTQYF; CDR3nt: TGTGCCAGTAGTATTCAGGGTTCAGATACGCAGTATTTT
v_gene: TRBV7-5; d_gene: .; abundance: .; j_gene: TRBJ2-1; CDR3aa: CARSRGTSGKKGCNEQFF; CDR3nt: TGTGCCAGAAGCCGAGGGACTAGCGGGAAGAAAGGGTGCAATGAGCAGTTCTTC
v_gene: TRBV11-3; d_gene: TRBD2; abundance: .; j_gene: TRBJ2-3; CDR3aa: CASGTSGIFTSTDTQYF; CDR3nt: TGTGCCAGCGGTACTAGCGGGATCTTTACTAGCACAGATACGCAGTATTTT
v_gene: TRBV5-1; d_gene: .; abundance: once; j_gene: TRBJ2-1; CDR3aa: CASSLVGGPYNEQFF; CDR3nt: TGCGCCAGCAGCTTGGTCGGGGGTCCCTACAATGAGCAGTTCTTC
v_gene: TRBV5-8; d_gene: .; abundance: .; j_gene: TRBJ2-1; CDR3aa: CASSLETTYNEQFF; CDR3nt: TGTGCCAGCAGCTTGGAAACTACGTACAATGAGCAGTTCTTC
v_gene: TRBV18; d_gene: .; abundance: .; j_gene: TRBJ1-2; CDR3aa: CASSPGRDNYGYTF; CDR3nt: TGTGCCAGCTCTCCTGGGCGGGACAACTATGGCTACACCTTC
v_gene: TRBV12-5; d_gene: .; abundance: .; j_gene: TRBJ2-5; CDR3aa: CASGLVQGSTQYF; CDR3nt: TGTGCTAGTGGTTTGGTACAGGGCTCGACCCAGTACTTC
v_gene: TRBV15; d_gene: .; abundance: .; j_gene: TRBJ2-7; CDR3aa: CATSRDLGKAYEQYF; CDR3nt: TGTGCCACCAGCAGAGATCTAGGAAAGGCGTACGAGCAGTACTTC
v_gene: TRBV7-9; d_gene: .; abundance: few; j_gene: TRBJ1-2; CDR3aa: CASSLPQGFYGYTF; CDR3nt: TGTGCCAGCAGCTTACCTCAGGGCTTCTATGGCTACACCTTC
v_gene: TRBV2; d_gene: TRBD1; abundance: few; j_gene: TRBJ1-2; CDR3aa: CASSRTGSNYGYTF; CDR3nt: TGTGCCAGCAGTCGGACAGGGTCTAACTATGGCTACACCTTC
v_gene: TRBV7-8; d_gene: TRBD1; abundance: .; j_gene: TRBJ2-3; CDR3aa: CASRLRRTGTDTQYF; CDR3nt: TGTGCCAGCAGATTAAGGCGGACAGGAACAGATACGCAGTATTTT
v_gene: TRBV25-1; d_gene: .; abundance: few; j_gene: TRBJ1-2; CDR3aa: CASSELQGRIYGYTF; CDR3nt: TGTGCCAGCAGTGAACTCCAGGGGCGAATCTATGGCTACACCTTC
v_gene: TRBV29-1; d_gene: TRBD1; abundance: .; j_gene: TRBJ2-1; CDR3aa: CSVEPTGNLVNEQFF; CDR3nt: TGCAGCGTTGAACCGACAGGGAATTTGGTCAATGAGCAGTTCTTC
v_gene: TRBV9; d_gene: TRBD1; abundance: .; j_gene: TRBJ1-1; CDR3aa: CASSVAPRTGGNTEAFF; CDR3nt: TGTGCCAGCAGCGTAGCCCCTCGGACAGGGGGCAACACTGAAGCTTTCTTT
v_gene: TRBV28; d_gene: .; abundance: .; j_gene: TRBJ1-1; CDR3aa: CASTAGGAFLAFF; CDR3nt: TGTGCCAGCACGGCTGGTGGGGCATTCCTCGCGTTCTTT
v_gene: TRBV20-1; d_gene: .; abundance: .; j_gene: TRBJ1-2; CDR3aa: CSASRGYGYTF; CDR3nt: TGCAGTGCTAGCAGGGGCTATGGCTACACCTTC
v_gene: TRBV11-3; d_gene: .; abundance: few; j_gene: TRBJ2-1; CDR3aa: CASSSQFRSSYNEQFF; CDR3nt: TGTGCCAGCAGTTCCCAATTTAGGAGCTCCTACAATGAGCAGTTCTTC
v_gene: TRBV5-1; d_gene: TRBD1; abundance: .; j_gene: TRBJ2-1; CDR3aa: CASSLTGTGPMNEQFF; CDR3nt: TGCGCCAGCAGCTTGACCGGGACAGGACCTATGAATGAGCAGTTCTTC
v_gene: TRBV7-8; d_gene: .; abundance: .; j_gene: TRBJ2-7; CDR3aa: CASSRGGAALYEQYF; CDR3nt: TGTGCCAGCAGCAGGGGTGGGGCGGCTCTCTACGAGCAGTACTTC
v_gene: TRBV5-4; d_gene: .; abundance: .; j_gene: TRBJ2-4; CDR3aa: CASSSQKGDIQYF; CDR3nt: TGTGCCAGCAGCTCCCAGAAGGGGGACATTCAGTACTTC
v_gene: TRBV5-1; d_gene: .; abundance: few; j_gene: TRBJ1-2; CDR3aa: CASSFSGGDYGYTF; CDR3nt: TGCGCCAGCAGCTTTTCGGGGGGAGACTATGGCTACACCTTC
v_gene: TRBV7-6; d_gene: .; abundance: .; j_gene: TRBJ2-7; CDR3aa: CATNQGGPAYEQYF; CDR3nt: TGTGCCACTAACCAGGGGGGCCCCGCCTACGAGCAGTACTTC
v_gene: TRBV7-3; d_gene: .; abundance: .; j_gene: TRBJ1-1; CDR3aa: CASSLDGTRNTEAFF; CDR3nt: TGTGCCAGCAGCTTAGATGGGACAAGGAACACTGAAGCTTTCTTT
v_gene: TRBV7-2; d_gene: TRBD1; abundance: .; j_gene: TRBJ2-7; CDR3aa: CASRNGGTGAIYEQYF; CDR3nt: TGTGCCAGCAGAAACGGCGGGACAGGGGCCATCTACGAGCAGTACTTC
v_gene: TRBV11-2; d_gene: TRBD1; abundance: .; j_gene: TRBJ1-1; CDR3aa: CASSRRQGTTEAFF; CDR3nt: TGTGCCAGCAGCCGACGACAGGGGACCACTGAAGCTTTCTTT
v_gene: TRBV11-2; d_gene: TRBD2; abundance: .; j_gene: TRBJ2-3; CDR3aa: CASSTRTSFLDTQYF; CDR3nt: TGTGCCAGCAGCACCCGGACTAGCTTTTTAGATACGCAGTATTTT
v_gene: TRBV14; d_gene: .; abundance: .; j_gene: TRBJ1-1; CDR3aa: CASSQGGMGTEAFF; CDR3nt: TGTGCCAGCAGCCAAGGGGGCATGGGCACTGAAGCTTTCTTT
v_gene: TRBV6-1; d_gene: .; abundance: once; j_gene: TRBJ2-2; CDR3aa: CASRAVTGELFF; CDR3nt: TGTGCCAGCAGGGCGGTCACCGGGGAGCTGTTTTTT
v_gene: TRBV18; d_gene: TRBD1; abundance: few; j_gene: TRBJ2-1; CDR3aa: CASSPGQYNEQFF; CDR3nt: TGTGCCAGCTCACCGGGACAGTACAATGAGCAGTTCTTC
v_gene: TRBV6-5; d_gene: .; abundance: .; j_gene: TRBJ1-6; CDR3aa: CASRYTPQANSPLHF; CDR3nt: TGTGCCAGCAGATACACCCCCCAAGCAAATTCACCCCTCCACTTT
v_gene: TRBV5-6; d_gene: .; abundance: .; j_gene: TRBJ2-5; CDR3aa: CASSLGLGTQETQYF; CDR3nt: TGTGCCAGCAGCTTGGGTCTCGGGACTCAAGAGACCCAGTACTTC
v_gene: TRBV21-1; d_gene: .; abundance: .; j_gene: TRBJ2-7; CDR3aa: CASPGLAGEVTLGEQYF; CDR3nt: TGTGCCAGCCCGGGACTAGCGGGAGAGGTTACTCTCGGGGAGCAGTACTTC
v_gene: TRBV11-3; d_gene: TRBD1; abundance: .; j_gene: TRBJ1-4; CDR3aa: CASTWTGGQGEKLFF; CDR3nt: TGTGCCAGCACCTGGACAGGGGGGCAAGGTGAAAAACTGTTTTTT
v_gene: TRBV11-3; d_gene: .; abundance: .; j_gene: TRBJ1-1; CDR3aa: CASSPSLMSSTEAFF; CDR3nt: TGTGCCAGCAGCCCTTCCCTTATGTCCAGCACTGAAGCTTTCTTT
v_gene: TRBV9; d_gene: .; abundance: few; j_gene: TRBJ1-6; CDR3aa: CASSVLWGDSPLHF; CDR3nt: TGTGCCAGCAGCGTACTCTGGGGAGATTCACCCCTCCACTTT
v_gene: TRBV30; d_gene: .; abundance: .; j_gene: TRBJ1-4; CDR3aa: CAWNPETRGKLFF; CDR3nt: TGTGCCTGGAACCCCGAGACGAGAGGAAAACTGTTTTTT
v_gene: TRBV18; d_gene: .; abundance: .; j_gene: TRBJ1-1; CDR3aa: CASSPQDQAGTEAFF; CDR3nt: TGTGCCAGCTCACCTCAGGACCAGGCGGGCACTGAAGCTTTCTTT
v_gene: TRBV9; d_gene: TRBD1; abundance: once; j_gene: TRBJ2-2; CDR3aa: CASSSRTGAGTGELFF; CDR3nt: TGTGCCAGCAGCTCTAGGACAGGGGCGGGCACCGGGGAGCTGTTTTTT
v_gene: TRBV7-6; d_gene: TRBD2; abundance: .; j_gene: TRBJ2-1; CDR3aa: CASSSQAGAYNEQFF; CDR3nt: TGTGCCAGCAGCTCACAGGCGGGGGCCTACAATGAGCAGTTCTTC
v_gene: TRBV4-1; d_gene: TRBD2; abundance: .; j_gene: TRBJ2-1; CDR3aa: CASSQVVAGGLNEQFF; CDR3nt: TGCGCCAGCAGCCAAGTAGTAGCGGGAGGGTTGAATGAGCAGTTCTTC
v_gene: TRBV4-1; d_gene: TRBD2; abundance: .; j_gene: TRBJ2-1; CDR3aa: CASSQVVGRGGDNEQFF; CDR3nt: TGCGCCAGCAGCCAAGTTGTCGGGCGGGGGGGCGACAATGAGCAGTTCTTC
v_gene: TRBV6-1; d_gene: .; abundance: .; j_gene: TRBJ2-1; CDR3aa: CASGPSRNPYNEQFF; CDR3nt: TGTGCCAGCGGCCCTTCTAGGAACCCCTACAATGAGCAGTTCTTC
v_gene: TRBV18; d_gene: TRBD1; abundance: .; j_gene: TRBJ2-1; CDR3aa: CASSRQGSDNEQFF; CDR3nt: TGTGCCAGCTCACGACAGGGCTCTGACAATGAGCAGTTCTTC
v_gene: TRBV5-1; d_gene: .; abundance: few; j_gene: TRBJ2-1; CDR3aa: CASSLDLSIANEQFF; CDR3nt: TGCGCCAGCAGCTTGGATCTCAGTATAGCCAATGAGCAGTTCTTC
v_gene: TRBV11-1; d_gene: TRBD1; abundance: .; j_gene: TRBJ2-3; CDR3aa: CASSTRDRGLTDTQYF; CDR3nt: TGTGCCAGCAGCACCAGGGACAGGGGGTTAACAGATACGCAGTATTTT
v_gene: TRBV6-6; d_gene: .; abundance: .; j_gene: TRBJ1-1; CDR3aa: CASSISQLTEAFF; CDR3nt: TGTGCCAGCAGTATATCACAGCTTACTGAAGCTTTCTTT
v_gene: TRBV2; d_gene: TRBD1; abundance: once; j_gene: TRBJ1-1; CDR3aa: CASSGTGGTEAFF; CDR3nt: TGTGCCAGCAGTGGGACAGGGGGCACTGAAGCTTTCTTT
v_gene: TRBV7-2; d_gene: TRBD1; abundance: few; j_gene: TRBJ1-5; CDR3aa: CASSGQGSDQPQHF; CDR3nt: TGTGCCAGCAGCGGACAGGGTAGTGATCAGCCCCAGCATTTT
v_gene: TRBV7-2; d_gene: .; abundance: .; j_gene: TRBJ2-3; CDR3aa: CASSLLSTDTQYF; CDR3nt: TGTGCCAGCAGCTTACTTAGCACAGATACGCAGTATTTT